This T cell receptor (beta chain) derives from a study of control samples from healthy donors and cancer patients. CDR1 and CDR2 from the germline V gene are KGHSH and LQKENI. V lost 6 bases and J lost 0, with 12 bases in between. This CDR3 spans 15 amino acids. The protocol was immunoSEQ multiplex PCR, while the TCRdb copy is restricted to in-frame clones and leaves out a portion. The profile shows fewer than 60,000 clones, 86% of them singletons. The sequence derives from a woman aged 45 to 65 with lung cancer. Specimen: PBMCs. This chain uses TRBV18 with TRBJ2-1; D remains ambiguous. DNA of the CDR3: TGTGCCAGCTCGTCAACACTGAGCTCCTACAATGAGCAGTTCTTC. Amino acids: CASSSTLSSYNEQFF.